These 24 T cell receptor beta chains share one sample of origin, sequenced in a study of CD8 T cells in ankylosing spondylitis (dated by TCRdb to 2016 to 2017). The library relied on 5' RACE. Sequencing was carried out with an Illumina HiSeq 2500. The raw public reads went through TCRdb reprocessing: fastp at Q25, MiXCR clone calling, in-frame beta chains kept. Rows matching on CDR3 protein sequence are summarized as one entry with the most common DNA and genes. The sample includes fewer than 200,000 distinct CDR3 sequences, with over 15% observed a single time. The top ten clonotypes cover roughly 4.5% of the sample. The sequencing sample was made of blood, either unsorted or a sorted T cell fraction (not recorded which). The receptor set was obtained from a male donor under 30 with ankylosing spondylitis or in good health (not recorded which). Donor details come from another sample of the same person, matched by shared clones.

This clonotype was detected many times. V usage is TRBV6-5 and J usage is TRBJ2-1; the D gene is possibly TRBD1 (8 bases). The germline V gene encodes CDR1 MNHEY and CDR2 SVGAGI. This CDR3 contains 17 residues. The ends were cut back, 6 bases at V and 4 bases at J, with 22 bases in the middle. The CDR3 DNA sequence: TGTGCCAGCAGCCAGGGGGCGGGGGCCGGGGGATACAATGAGCAGTTCTTC. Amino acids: CASSQGAGAGGYNEQFF.

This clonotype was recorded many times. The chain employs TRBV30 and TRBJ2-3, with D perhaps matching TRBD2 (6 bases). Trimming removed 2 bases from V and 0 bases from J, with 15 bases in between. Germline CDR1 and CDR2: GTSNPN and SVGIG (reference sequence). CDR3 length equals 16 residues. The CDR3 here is CAWSLGIAASTDTQYF. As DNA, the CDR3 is TGTGCCTGGAGTCTAGGGATAGCGGCTAGCACAGATACGCAGTATTTT. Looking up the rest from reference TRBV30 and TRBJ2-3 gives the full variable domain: SQTIHQWPATLVQPVGSPLSLECTVEGTSNPNLYWYRQAAGRGLQLLFYSVGIGQISSEVPQNLSASRPQDRQFILSSKKLLLSDSGFYLCAWSLGIAASTDTQYFGPGTRLTVL.

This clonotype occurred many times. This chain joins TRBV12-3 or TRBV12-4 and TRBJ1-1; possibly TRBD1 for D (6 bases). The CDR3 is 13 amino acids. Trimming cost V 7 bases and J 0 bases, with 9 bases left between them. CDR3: CASNGQLNTEAFF. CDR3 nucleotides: TGTGCCAGCAACGGACAGCTGAACACTGAAGCTTTCTTT.

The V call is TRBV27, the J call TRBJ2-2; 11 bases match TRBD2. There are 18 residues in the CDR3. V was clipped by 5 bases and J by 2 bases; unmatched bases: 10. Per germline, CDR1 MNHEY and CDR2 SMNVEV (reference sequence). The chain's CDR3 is CASSVTGTSGKNTGELFF. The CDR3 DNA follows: TGTGCCAGCAGTGTTACCGGGACTAGCGGAAAAAACACCGGGGAGCTGTTTTTT.

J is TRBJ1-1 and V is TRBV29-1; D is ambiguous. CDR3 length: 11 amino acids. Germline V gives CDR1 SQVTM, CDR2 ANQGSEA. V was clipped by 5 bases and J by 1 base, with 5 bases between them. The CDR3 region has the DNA TGCAGCGTTACCAGGAACACTGAAGCTTTCTTT. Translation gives CSVTRNTEAFF.

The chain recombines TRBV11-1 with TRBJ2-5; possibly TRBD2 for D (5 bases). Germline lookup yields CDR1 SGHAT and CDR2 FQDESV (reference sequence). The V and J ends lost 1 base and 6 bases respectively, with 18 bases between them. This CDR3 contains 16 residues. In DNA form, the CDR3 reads TGTGCCAGCAGCTTAGATGCGGGCCGTCGGGCGAAGACCCAGTACTTC. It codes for CASSLDAGRRAKTQYF.

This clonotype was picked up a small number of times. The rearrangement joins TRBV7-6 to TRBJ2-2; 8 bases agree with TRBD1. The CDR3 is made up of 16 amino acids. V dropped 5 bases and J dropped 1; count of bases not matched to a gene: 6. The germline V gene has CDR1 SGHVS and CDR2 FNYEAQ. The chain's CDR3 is CASSPWTGMNTGELFF. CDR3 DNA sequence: TGTGCCAGCAGCCCTTGGACAGGGATGAACACCGGGGAGCTGTTTTTT.

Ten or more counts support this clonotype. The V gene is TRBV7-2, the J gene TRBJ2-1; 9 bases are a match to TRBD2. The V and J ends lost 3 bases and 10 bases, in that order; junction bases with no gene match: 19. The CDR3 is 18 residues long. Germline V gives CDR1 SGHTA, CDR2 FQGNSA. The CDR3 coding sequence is TGTGCCAGCAGCTTCCTTCCTGGGGCGGGAGGGGATAATTCGGAGCAGTTCTTC. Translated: CASSFLPGAGGDNSEQFF.

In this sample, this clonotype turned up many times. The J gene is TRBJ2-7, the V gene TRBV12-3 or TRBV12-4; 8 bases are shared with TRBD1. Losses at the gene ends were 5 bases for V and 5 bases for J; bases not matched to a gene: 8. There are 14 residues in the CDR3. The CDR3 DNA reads TGTGCCAGCAGTCCAGAGACAGGGGTCCACGAGCAGTACGTC. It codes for CASSPETGVHEQYV.

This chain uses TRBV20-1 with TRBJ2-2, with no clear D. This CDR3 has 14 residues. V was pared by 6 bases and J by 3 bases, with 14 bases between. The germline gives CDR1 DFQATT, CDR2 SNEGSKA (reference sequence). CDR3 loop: CSATEPLDTGELFF. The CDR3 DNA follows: TGCAGTGCCACGGAACCCCTCGACACCGGGGAGCTGTTTTTT.

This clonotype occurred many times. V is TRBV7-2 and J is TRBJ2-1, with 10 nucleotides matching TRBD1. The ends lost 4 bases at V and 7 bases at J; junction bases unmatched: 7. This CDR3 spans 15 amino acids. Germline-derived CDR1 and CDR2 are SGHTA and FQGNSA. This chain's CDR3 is CASSSPGTGANEQFF. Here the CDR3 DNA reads TGTGCCAGCAGCTCTCCCGGGACAGGGGCTAATGAGCAGTTCTTC.

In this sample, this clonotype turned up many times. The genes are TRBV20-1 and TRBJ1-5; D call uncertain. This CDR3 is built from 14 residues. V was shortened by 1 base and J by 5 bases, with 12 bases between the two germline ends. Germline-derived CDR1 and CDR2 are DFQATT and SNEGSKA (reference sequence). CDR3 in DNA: TGCAGTGCTAGAGGAGGCCAGGAACATCAGCCCCAGCATTTT. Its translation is CSARGGQEHQPQHF.

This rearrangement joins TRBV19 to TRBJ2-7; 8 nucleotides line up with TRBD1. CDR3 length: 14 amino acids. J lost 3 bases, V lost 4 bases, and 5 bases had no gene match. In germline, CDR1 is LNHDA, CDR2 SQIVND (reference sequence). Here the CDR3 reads CASSKRTGSYEQYF. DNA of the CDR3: TGTGCCAGTAGTAAGCGGACAGGGAGCTACGAGCAGTACTTC. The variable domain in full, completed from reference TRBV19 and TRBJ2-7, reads DGGITQSPKYLFRKEGQNVTLSCEQNLNHDAMYWYRQDPGQGLRLIYYSQIVNDFQKGDIAEGYSVSREKKESFPLTVTSAQKNPTAFYLCASSKRTGSYEQYFGPGTRLTVT.

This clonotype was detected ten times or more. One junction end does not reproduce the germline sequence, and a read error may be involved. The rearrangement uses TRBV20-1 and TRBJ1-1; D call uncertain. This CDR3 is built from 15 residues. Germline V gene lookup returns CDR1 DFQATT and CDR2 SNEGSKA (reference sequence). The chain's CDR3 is CSARAINLASTEAFF. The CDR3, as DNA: TGCAGTGCTAGAGCGATAAACTTGGCAAGCACTGAAGCCTTCTTT.

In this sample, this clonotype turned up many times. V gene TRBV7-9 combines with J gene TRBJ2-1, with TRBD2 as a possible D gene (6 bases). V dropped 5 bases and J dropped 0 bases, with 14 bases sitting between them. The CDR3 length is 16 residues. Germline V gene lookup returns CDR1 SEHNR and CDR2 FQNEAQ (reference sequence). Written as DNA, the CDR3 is TGTGCCAGCAGCCCCAACGCGGGAAGCTCCTACAATGAGCAGTTCTTC. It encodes CASSPNAGSSYNEQFF.

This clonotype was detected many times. The CDR3 reads CASSLTPESYGYTF. DNA for the CDR3: TGCGCCAGCAGCTTGACTCCGGAGTCCTATGGCTACACCTTC. J is TRBJ1-2 and V is TRBV5-1; D gene ambiguous. Germline-derived CDR1 and CDR2 are SGHRS and YFSETQ. V was shortened by 1 base and J by 4 bases, with 11 bases between the two germline ends. This CDR3 is built from 14 residues. The full variable domain, its missing parts supplied by reference TRBV5-1 and TRBJ1-2, is KAGVTQTPRYLIKTRGQQVTLSCSPISGHRSVSWYQQTPGQGLQFLFEYFSETQRNKGNFPGRFSGRQFSNSRSEMNVSTLELGDSALYLCASSLTPESYGYTFGSGTRLTVV.

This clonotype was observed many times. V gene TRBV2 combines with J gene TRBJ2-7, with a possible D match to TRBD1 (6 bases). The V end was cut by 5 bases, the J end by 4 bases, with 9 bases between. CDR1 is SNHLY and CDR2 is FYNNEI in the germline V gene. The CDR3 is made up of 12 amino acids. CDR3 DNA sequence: TGTGCCAGCAGTTCACAGGGTTACGAGCAGTACGTC. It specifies CASSSQGYEQYV.

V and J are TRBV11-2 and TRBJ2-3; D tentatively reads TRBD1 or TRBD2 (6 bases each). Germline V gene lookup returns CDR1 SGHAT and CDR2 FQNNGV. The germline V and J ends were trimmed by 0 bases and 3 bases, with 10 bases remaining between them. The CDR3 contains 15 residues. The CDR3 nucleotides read TGTGCCAGCAGCTTAGACTCGGGGGCTACAGATACGCAGTATTTT. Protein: CASSLDSGATDTQYF.

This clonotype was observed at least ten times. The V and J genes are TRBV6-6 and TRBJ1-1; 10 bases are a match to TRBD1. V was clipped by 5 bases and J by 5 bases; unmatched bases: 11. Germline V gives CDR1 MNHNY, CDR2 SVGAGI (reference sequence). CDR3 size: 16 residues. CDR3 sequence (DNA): TGTGCCAGCAGTCCGGGGACAGGGGTCCTGGCAACTGAAGCTTTCTTT. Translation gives CASSPGTGVLATEAFF.

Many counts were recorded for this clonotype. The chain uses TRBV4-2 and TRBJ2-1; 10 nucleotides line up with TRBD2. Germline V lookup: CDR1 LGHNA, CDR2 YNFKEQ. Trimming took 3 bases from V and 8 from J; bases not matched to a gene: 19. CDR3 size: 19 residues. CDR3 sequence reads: CASSQRARLAGSDGHEQFF. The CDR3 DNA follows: TGTGCCAGCAGCCAGCGTGCCCGACTAGCGGGCTCGGATGGCCATGAGCAGTTCTTC.

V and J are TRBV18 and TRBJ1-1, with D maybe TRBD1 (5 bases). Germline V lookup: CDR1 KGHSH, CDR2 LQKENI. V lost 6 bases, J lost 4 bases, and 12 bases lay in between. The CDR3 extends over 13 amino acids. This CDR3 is CASSPTERTEAFF. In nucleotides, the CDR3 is TGTGCCAGCTCGCCGACAGAGCGCACTGAAGCTTTCTTT.

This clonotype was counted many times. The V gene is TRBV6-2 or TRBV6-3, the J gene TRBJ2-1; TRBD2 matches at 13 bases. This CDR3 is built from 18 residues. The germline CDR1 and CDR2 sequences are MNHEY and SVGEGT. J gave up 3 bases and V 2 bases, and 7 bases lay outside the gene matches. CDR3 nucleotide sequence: TGTGCCAGCAGTTACGGGGGACTAGCGGGGCCCTTCTACAATGAGCAGTTCTTC. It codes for CASSYGGLAGPFYNEQFF.

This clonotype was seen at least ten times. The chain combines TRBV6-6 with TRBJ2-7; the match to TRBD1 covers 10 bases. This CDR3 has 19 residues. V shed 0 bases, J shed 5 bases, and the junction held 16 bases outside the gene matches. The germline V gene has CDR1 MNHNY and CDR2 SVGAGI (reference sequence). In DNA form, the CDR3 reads TGTGCCAGCAGTTACTCGGACAGGGGGACACCATCACCCCCTAACGAGCAGTACTTC. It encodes CASSYSDRGTPSPPNEQYF.

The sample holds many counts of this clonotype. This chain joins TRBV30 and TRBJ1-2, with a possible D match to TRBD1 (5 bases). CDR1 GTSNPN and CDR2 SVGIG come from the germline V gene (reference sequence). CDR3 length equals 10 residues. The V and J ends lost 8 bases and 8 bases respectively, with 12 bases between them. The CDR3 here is CAVGVEGYTF. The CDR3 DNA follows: TGTGCCGTAGGGGTTGAGGGCTACACCTTC.